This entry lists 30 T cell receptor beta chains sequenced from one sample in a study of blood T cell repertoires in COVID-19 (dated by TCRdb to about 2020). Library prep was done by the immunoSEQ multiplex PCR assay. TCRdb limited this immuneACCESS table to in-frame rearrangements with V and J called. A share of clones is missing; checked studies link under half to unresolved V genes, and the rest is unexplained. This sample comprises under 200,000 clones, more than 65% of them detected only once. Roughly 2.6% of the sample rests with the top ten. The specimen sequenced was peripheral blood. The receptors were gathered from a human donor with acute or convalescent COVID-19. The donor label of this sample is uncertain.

In DNA, the CDR3 is TGTGCCAGCTCACCGTCCCGGGGAGGACCTGAAGCTTTCTTT. This sequence encodes CASSPSRGGPEAFF. J is TRBJ1-1 and V is TRBV18; no clear D. V shed 3 bases and J shed 6 bases, with 14 bases lying between them. There are 14 residues in the CDR3. Germline V gene data show CDR1 as KGHSH and CDR2 as LQKENI.

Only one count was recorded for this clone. The CDR3, as DNA: TGTGCCAGCAGTTCGGGACTAGCGGGAGCGGCAGATACGCAGTATTTT. Its protein is CASSSGLAGAADTQYF. This rearrangement joins TRBV6-5 to TRBJ2-3; 14 positions agree with TRBD2. After removal of 4 bases from V and 4 bases from J, the junction contained 4 bases not matched to a gene. Looked up from germline, CDR1 is MNHEY and CDR2 is SVGAGI. The CDR3 spans 16 residues.

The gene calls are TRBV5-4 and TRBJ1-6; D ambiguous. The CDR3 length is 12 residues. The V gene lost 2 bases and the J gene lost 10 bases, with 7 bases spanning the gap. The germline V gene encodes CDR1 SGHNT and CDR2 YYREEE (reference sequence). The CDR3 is CASSFIGSPLHF. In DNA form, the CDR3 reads TGTGCCAGCAGCTTCATTGGCTCACCCCTCCACTTT.

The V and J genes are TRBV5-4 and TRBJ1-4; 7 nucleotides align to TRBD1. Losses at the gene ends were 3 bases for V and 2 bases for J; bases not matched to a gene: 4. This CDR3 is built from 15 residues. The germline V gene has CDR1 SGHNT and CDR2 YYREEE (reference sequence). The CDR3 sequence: CASSSQGSTNEKLFF. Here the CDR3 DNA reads TGTGCCAGCAGCTCACAGGGGTCGACTAATGAAAAACTGTTTTTT.

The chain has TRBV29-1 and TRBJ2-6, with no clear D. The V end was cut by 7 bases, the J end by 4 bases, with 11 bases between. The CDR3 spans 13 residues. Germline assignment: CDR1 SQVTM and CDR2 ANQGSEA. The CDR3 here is CSAQITGANVLTF. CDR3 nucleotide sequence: TGCAGCGCTCAAATCACAGGGGCCAACGTCCTGACTTTC.

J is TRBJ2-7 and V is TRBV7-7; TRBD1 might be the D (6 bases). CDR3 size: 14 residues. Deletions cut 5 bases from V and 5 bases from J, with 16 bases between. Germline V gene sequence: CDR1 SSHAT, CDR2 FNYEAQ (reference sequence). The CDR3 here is CASSQSGRDNEQYF. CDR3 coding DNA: TGTGCCAGCAGCCAGTCCGGCAGGGACAACGAGCAGTACTTC.

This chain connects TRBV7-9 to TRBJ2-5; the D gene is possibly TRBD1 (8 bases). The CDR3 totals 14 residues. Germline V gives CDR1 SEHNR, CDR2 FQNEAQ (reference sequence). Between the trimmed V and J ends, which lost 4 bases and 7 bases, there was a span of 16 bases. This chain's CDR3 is CASSSASGQGTQYF. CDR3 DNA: TGTGCCAGCAGCTCGGCTAGCGGACAGGGGACCCAGTACTTC.

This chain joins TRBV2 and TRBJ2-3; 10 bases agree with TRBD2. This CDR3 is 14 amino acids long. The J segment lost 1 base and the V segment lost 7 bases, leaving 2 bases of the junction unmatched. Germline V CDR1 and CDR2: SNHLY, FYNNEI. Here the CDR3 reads CASNLAGGTDTQYF. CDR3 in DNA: TGTGCCAGCAACCTAGCGGGAGGCACAGATACGCAGTATTTT.

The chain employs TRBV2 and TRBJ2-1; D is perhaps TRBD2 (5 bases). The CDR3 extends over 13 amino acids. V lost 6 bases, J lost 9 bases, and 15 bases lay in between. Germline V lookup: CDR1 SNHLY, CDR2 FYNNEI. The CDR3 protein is CASRTDSVGEQFF. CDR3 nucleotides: TGTGCCAGCAGGACGGACTCCGTCGGTGAGCAGTTCTTC.

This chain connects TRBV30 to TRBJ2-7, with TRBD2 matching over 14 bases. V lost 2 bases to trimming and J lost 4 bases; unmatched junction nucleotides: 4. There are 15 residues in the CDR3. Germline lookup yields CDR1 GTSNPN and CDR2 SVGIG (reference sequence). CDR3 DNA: TGTGCCTGGAGTAGGACTAGCGGGGGGATTTACGAGCAGTACTTC. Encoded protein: CAWSRTSGGIYEQYF.

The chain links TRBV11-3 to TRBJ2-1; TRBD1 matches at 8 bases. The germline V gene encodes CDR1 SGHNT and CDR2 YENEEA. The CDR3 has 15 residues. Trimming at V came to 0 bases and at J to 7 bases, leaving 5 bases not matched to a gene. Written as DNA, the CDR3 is TGTGCCAGCAGCTTAGACAGGGGGCTCGAAAATGAGCAGTTCTTC. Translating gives CASSLDRGLENEQFF. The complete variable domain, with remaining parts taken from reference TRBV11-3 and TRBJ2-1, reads EAGVVQSPRYKIIEKKQPVAFWCNPISGHNTLYWYLQNLGQGPELLIRYENEEAVDDSQLPKDRFSAERLKGVDSTLKIQPAELGDSAVYLCASSLDRGLENEQFFGPGTRLTVL.

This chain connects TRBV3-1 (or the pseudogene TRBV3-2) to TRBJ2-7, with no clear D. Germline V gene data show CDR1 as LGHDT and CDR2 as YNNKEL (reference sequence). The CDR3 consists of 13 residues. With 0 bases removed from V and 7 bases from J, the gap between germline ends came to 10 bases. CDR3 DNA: TGTGCCAGCAGCCAAGATTTGACGCGGGAGCAGTACTTC. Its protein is CASSQDLTREQYF.

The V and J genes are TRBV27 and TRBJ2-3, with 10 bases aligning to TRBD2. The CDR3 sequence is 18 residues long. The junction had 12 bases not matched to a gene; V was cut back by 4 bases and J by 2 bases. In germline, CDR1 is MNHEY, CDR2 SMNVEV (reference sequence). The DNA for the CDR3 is TGTGCCAGCAGTTCAGCCCCTCTAGCGGGGGATCTCACAGATACGCAGTATTTT. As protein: CASSSAPLAGDLTDTQYF.

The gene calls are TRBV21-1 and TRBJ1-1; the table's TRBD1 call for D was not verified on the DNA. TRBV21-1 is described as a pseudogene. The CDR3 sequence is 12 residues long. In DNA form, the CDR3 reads TGTGCCAGCAGCAAACCCGCAGGGGAAGCTTTCTTT. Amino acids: CASSKPAGEAFF.

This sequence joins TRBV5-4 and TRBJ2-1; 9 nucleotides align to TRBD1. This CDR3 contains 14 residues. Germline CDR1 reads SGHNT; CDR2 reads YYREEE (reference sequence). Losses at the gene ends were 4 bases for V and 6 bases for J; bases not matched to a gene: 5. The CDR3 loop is CASSLWTGANEQFF. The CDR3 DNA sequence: TGTGCCAGCAGCCTATGGACAGGGGCCAATGAGCAGTTCTTC. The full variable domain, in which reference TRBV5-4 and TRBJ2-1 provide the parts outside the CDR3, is ETGVTQSPTHLIKTRGQQVTLRCSSQSGHNTVSWYQQALGQGPQFIFQYYREEENGRGNFPPRFSGLQFPNYSSELNVNALELDDSALYLCASSLWTGANEQFFGPGTRLTVL.

CDR3 loop: CASRAGGLYNEQFF. CDR3 DNA: TGTGCCAGCAGGGCAGGGGGCTTATATAATGAGCAGTTCTTC. The V gene is TRBV2, the J gene TRBJ2-1, with 8 nucleotides matching TRBD1. After removal of 6 bases from V and 7 bases from J, the junction contained 8 bases not matched to a gene. CDR3 length: 14 amino acids. Germline V CDR1 and CDR2: SNHLY, FYNNEI.

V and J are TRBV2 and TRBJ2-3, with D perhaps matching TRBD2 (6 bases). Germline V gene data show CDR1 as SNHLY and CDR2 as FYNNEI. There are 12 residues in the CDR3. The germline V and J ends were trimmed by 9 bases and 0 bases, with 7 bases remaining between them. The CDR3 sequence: CASSGSTDTQYF. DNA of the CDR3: TGTGCCAGTAGCGGAAGCACAGATACGCAGTATTTT.

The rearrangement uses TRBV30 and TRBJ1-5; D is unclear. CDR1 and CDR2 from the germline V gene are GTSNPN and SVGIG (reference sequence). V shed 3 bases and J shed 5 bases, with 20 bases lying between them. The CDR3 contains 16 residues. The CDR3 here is CAWRKAHGRDDQPQHF. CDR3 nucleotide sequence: TGTGCCTGGAGAAAAGCCCACGGGCGGGATGATCAGCCCCAGCATTTT.

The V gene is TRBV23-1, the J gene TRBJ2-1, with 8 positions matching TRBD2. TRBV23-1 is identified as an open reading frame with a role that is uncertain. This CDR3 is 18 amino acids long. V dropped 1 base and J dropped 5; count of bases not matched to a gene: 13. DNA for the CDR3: TGCGCCAGCAGTCAATATGATAGGAGCGGGGGTATTCACAATGAGCAGTTCTTC. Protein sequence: CASSQYDRSGGIHNEQFF.

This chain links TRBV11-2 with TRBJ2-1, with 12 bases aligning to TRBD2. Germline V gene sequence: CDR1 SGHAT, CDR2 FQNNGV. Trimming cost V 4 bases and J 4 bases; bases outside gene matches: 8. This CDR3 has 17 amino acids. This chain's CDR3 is CASSSLRLAGVYNEQFF. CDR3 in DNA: TGTGCCAGCAGCTCTCTTCGACTAGCGGGGGTATACAATGAGCAGTTCTTC.

CDR3 bases: TGTGCCAGCAGTCCAGGGAGGGATCAGCCCCAGCATTTT. Its translation is CASSPGRDQPQHF. This chain connects TRBV28 to TRBJ1-5; D may be TRBD1 (5 bases). The V gene lost 5 bases and the J gene lost 5 bases, with 10 bases spanning the gap. The CDR3 contains 13 residues. CDR1 and CDR2 (germline): MDHEN, SYDVKM.

CDR3 amino acids: CASSLQGGNTIYF. The CDR3 DNA sequence: TGCGCCAGCAGCTTACAGGGAGGAAACACCATATATTTT. V usage is TRBV5-1 and J usage is TRBJ1-3; weak D call: TRBD1 (6 bases). The CDR3 has 13 amino acids. V was pared by 2 bases and J by 4 bases, with 7 bases between. Germline lookup yields CDR1 SGHRS and CDR2 YFSETQ.

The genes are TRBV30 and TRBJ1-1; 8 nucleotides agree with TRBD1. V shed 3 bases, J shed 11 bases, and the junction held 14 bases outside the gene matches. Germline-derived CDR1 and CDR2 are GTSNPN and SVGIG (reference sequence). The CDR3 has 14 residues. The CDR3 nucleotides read TGTGCCTGGAGCCCTGGGACAGGCCAGCTTGGGGCTTTCTTT. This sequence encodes CAWSPGTGQLGAFF.

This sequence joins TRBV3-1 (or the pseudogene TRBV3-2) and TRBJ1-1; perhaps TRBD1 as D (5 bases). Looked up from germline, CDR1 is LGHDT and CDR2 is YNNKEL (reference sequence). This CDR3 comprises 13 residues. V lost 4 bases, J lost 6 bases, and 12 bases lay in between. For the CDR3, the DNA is TGTGCCAGCAGCCGTGGGGGGGAATCTGAAGCTTTCTTT. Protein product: CASSRGGESEAFF.

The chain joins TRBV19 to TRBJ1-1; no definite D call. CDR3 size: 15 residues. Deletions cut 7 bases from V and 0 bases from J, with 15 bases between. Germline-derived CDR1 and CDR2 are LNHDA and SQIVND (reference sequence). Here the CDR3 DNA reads TGTGCCAGTACCTATCCGGCGGGGTTGAACACTGAAGCTTTCTTT. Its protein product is CASTYPAGLNTEAFF.

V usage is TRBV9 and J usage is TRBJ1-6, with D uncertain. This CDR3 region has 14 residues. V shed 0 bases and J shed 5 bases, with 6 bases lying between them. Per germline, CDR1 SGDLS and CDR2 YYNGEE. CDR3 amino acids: CASSVATDNSPLHF. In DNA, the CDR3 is TGTGCCAGCAGCGTAGCTACGGATAATTCACCCCTCCACTTT.

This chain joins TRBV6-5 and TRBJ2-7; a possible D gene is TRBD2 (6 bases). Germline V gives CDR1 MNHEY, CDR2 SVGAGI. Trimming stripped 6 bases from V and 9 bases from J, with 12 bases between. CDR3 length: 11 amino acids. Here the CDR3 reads CASREGRVQYF. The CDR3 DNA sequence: TGTGCCAGCAGGGAGGGACGAGTGCAGTACTTC.

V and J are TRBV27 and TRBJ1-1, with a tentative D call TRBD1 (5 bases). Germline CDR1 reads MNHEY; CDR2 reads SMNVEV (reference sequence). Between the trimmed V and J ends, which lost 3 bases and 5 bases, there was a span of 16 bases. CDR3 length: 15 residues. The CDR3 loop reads CASSFSGGGLTEAFF. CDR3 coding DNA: TGTGCCAGCAGTTTTTCGGGGGGGGGTCTTACTGAAGCTTTCTTT.

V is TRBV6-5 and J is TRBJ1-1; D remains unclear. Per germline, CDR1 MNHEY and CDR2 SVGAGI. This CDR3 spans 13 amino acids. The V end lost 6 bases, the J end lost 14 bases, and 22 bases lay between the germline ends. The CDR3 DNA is TGTGCCAGCAGGGAGGCGGGGTCCTCGAGGGAATTCTTT. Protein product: CASREAGSSREFF.

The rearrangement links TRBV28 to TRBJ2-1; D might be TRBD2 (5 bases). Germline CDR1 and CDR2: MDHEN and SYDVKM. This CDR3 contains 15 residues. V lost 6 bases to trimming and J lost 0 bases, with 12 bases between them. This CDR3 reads CASRGGGRSYNEQFF. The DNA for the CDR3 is TGTGCCAGCAGGGGCGGCGGGCGCTCCTACAATGAGCAGTTCTTC.